This entry features one T cell receptor beta chain sequence. This clone was picked up a small number of times. Its antigen target is currently unknown. No base qualities exist here, and no much larger clone lies one base off it. The trial excluded patients who had a history of autoimmune disease or were on systemic immunosuppression. Peripheral blood for TCR sequencing was drawn from every dose cohort at baseline, at cycle 4 day 1 and at cycle 7 day 1. The samples were drawn from a first-in-human, open-label, multicenter phase I dose-escalation trial of ivuxolimab. Adults with locally advanced or metastatic melanoma, renal cell carcinoma, hepatocellular carcinoma or head and neck squamous cell carcinoma were enrolled in the trial. Before TCR sequencing, CD4+ and CD8+ T cells were separately sorted from peripheral blood. This record comes from a study of OX40 agonist ivuxolimab in advanced cancers. Regarding the study in general: Ivuxolimab was an agonistic, fully human IgG2 monoclonal antibody directed against OX40 (CD134), a costimulatory receptor. Intravenous ivuxolimab was administered to patients every 2 weeks at six dose levels: 0.01, 0.1, 0.3, 1.5, 3 and 10 mg/kg. Of the approximately 54 patients in dose escalation, 19 had hepatocellular carcinoma, about 15 had melanoma, 9 had renal cell carcinoma and 9 had head and neck cancer. In the dose-escalation cohort, around four fifths of patients were male, and the mean age was 60 years with a range of about 20 to 80. Patients were allowed to have had prior anti-PD-1, anti-PD-L1 or anti-CTLA-4 therapy, and approximately 37% of the dose-escalation patients had been treated with checkpoint inhibitors. Partial responses occurred in three dose-escalation patients, of whom one had hepatocellular carcinoma and two had cutaneous melanoma. Peripheral TCRbeta sequencing aimed to test whether ivuxolimab altered TCR sequence diversity and caused clonal T-cell expansion. The monotherapy dose-escalation portion (N of about 50 patients) of the phase I ivuxolimab trial is reported in the paper. What the study reported, not specific to this receptor: Clonal expansion of both CD4+ and CD8+ blood T cells was observed from baseline to week 6 at doses 0.1 to 3.0 mg/kg. In the 0.1-3.0 mg/kg groups, partial responders were among the patients with the lowest normalized peripheral clonal expansion, particularly in CD8+ T cells. The antigen specificity of the peripheral T cells that underwent clonal expansion was not determined. Low levels of normalized T-cell clonal expansion were also seen in some patients who did not respond. On average, CD8+ T cells showed more expanded clones than CD4+ T cells after ivuxolimab.

The CDR1 and CDR2 encoded by the germline V gene are SGHNT and YENEEA. The CDR3 sequence holds 13 residues, the cysteine and phenylalanine included. Only CDR3 DNA is held: 39 bases, read in frame from base 1. V is reduced by 0 bases and J by 5 bases, leaving a spacing of 7 bases between them. Genomic DNA was extracted from sorted cells for sequencing of the TCRbeta CDR3 region. TCRbeta CDR3 regions were sequenced using the immunoSEQ Assay. TCRdb took this table from immuneACCESS and kept in-frame rearrangements with V and J called. Such tables lack part of the clones; where checked against another copy, unresolved V genes explain under half of the gap, and the rest is unexplained. The sample profile shows about 36,000 clones; less than 85% of them were found once. The ten largest make up roughly 25% of the sample.

The clonotype originates from an adult with an advanced solid tumor such as melanoma, head and neck, liver or kidney cancer. This sample comprised CD4+ or CD8+ T cells sorted from blood, obtained in a trial of the OX40 agonist ivuxolimab. The receptor chain draws on TRBV11-3 and TRBJ2-5; the D gene cannot be named for sure. The CDR3 protein sequence reads: CASSLEGWETQYF. The DNA sequence follows: TGTGCCAGCAGCTTAGAGGGGTGGGAGACCCAGTACTTC.